This TCR beta chain emerged from a study of OX40 agonist ivuxolimab in advanced cancers. The study in broad terms: The costimulatory receptor OX40 (CD134) was targeted by ivuxolimab, a fully human IgG2 agonistic monoclonal antibody. Intravenous ivuxolimab was administered to patients every 2 weeks at six dose levels: 0.01, 0.1, 0.3, 1.5, 3 and 10 mg/kg. Of the approximately 50 dose-escalation patients, hepatocellular carcinoma was present in around 19, melanoma in around 15, renal cell carcinoma in 9 and head and neck cancer in 9. A male proportion of roughly 85% and a mean age of roughly 58 years, ranging from roughly 23 to 80, were recorded for the dose-escalation cohort. Patients were allowed to have had prior anti-PD-1, anti-PD-L1 or anti-CTLA-4 therapy, and 40% to 45% of the dose-escalation patients had been treated with checkpoint inhibitors. Partial responses occurred in three dose-escalation patients, of whom one had hepatocellular carcinoma and two had cutaneous melanoma. The point of sequencing TCRbeta in the periphery was to test whether ivuxolimab changed TCR sequence diversity and drove clonal T-cell expansion. The paper reports the monotherapy dose-escalation portion (N of about 50 patients) of the phase I ivuxolimab trial. Beyond this particular receptor, the publication reports: At doses of 0.1 to 3.0 mg/kg, clonal expansion of both CD4+ and CD8+ T cells in blood was seen between baseline and week 6. After ivuxolimab, CD8+ T cells had more expanded clones than CD4+ T cells on average. Low levels of normalized T-cell clonal expansion were also seen in some nonresponding patients. Which antigens the clonally expanded peripheral T cells were specific for was not determined. In the 0.1-3.0 mg/kg groups, partial responders had among the lowest normalized peripheral clonal expansion, particularly in CD8+ T cells.

Trimmed from V: 1 base; trimmed from J: 4 bases; junction bases lacking a gene match: 4. The CDR3 contains 15 residues, cysteine and phenylalanine counted. Left in the record is the CDR3 DNA by itself, 45 bases read in frame from the first base. Reading the germline V gene gives CDR1 SGHTA and CDR2 FQGNSA. To sequence the TCRbeta CDR3 region, genomic DNA was isolated from the sorted cells. The immunoSEQ Assay was used for sequencing of TCRbeta CDR3 regions. This is the immuneACCESS table as TCRdb keeps it, with only in-frame sequences that have V and J called. A part of the clones is gone; compared with another copy, unresolved V genes explain less than half, and the rest is unexplained. The sample records some 86,000 clones, 87% of which are singletons. Approximately 1.5% of the sample is in the top ten clones. Patients with a history of autoimmune disease or receiving systemic immunosuppression were excluded from the trial. Peripheral blood for TCR sequencing was drawn from every dose cohort at baseline, at cycle 4 day 1 and at cycle 7 day 1. Samples were obtained from an open-label, multicenter, first-in-human phase I dose-escalation trial of ivuxolimab. The trial enrolled adults with locally advanced or metastatic head and neck squamous cell, hepatocellular, melanoma or renal cell carcinoma. CD4+ and CD8+ T cells were sorted separately from peripheral blood before TCR sequencing.

This clone appeared a single time. The antigen it binds to is not known. No per-base quality is available; no much larger clone lies one base away. This specimen consisted of CD4+ or CD8+ T cells sorted from blood, obtained in a trial of the OX40 agonist ivuxolimab. The chain couples TRBV7-2 to TRBJ1-2; 9 bases in the junction line up with TRBD1. The receptor was isolated from an adult with an advanced solid tumor such as melanoma, head and neck, liver or kidney cancer. CDR3 loop: CASSLGQGEAYGYTF. In nucleotide form, the sequence is TGTGCCAGCAGCTTAGGACAGGGGGAGGCCTATGGCTACACCTTC.